A selection of T cell receptor beta chains follows, all from one sample in a study of blood T cell repertoires in COVID-19. Sequencing used immunoSEQ multiplex PCR; TCRdb keeps in-frame clones, though not all of them. The table shows around 140,000 clones, with approximately 83% occurring only once. Material for sequencing was peripheral blood. The receptors stem from a woman aged 55-75 years with acute or convalescent COVID-19. Each CDR3 is given with its conserved first and last residue. Fields, in order: J gene, V gene, clone size, D gene, CDR3 DNA, CDR3 protein. The D gene is left open where the match is weak. Rows may omit the clone size; those that give it use once, few, many or a size class.

>TRBJ2-1|TRBV6-5|.|.
TGTGCCAGCAGTCGGGACGGAGGGTCTAATGAGCAGTTCTTC
CASSRDGGSNEQFF
>TRBJ2-1|TRBV4-1|.|.
TGCGCCAGCAGCCCAGTGGCGGGATACAATGAGCAGTTCTTC
CASSPVAGYNEQFF
>TRBJ2-1|TRBV7-8|.|TRBD2
TGTGCCAGCAGCTTTTCAATCGGAGGGACTAGCGGGAGGAGTGAGCAGTTCTTC
CASSFSIGGTSGRSEQFF
>TRBJ1-2|TRBV12-3/TRBV12-4|.|.
TGTGCCAGCAGTTTTACAGCCGCGGGTGGCTACACCTTC
CASSFTAAGGYTF
>TRBJ2-7|TRBV4-1|.|.
TGCGCCAGCAGCCAAGAACGGTTCGTGGGGCACGAGCAGTACTTC
CASSQERFVGHEQYF
>TRBJ1-4|TRBV3-1/TRBV3-2|.|.
TGTGCCAGCAGCCTCCAGGGTTATGAAAAACTGTTTTTT
CASSLQGYEKLFF
>TRBJ2-2|TRBV2|.|.
TGTGCCAGCAGTGCAGGGGCGGGCACCGGGGAGCTGTTTTTT
CASSAGAGTGELFF
>TRBJ2-5|TRBV28|.|TRBD1
TGTGCCAGCAGTTCTCACACAGGGGAAAGCCAAGAGACCCAGTACTTC
CASSSHTGESQETQYF
>TRBJ1-2|TRBV7-3|.|TRBD1
TGTGCCAGCAGCTCTCAGGGGGGTGGCTACACCTTC
CASSSQGGGYTF
>TRBJ2-3|TRBV7-9|.|TRBD1
TGTGCCAGCAGCTTAAACAGGGGTCGATACACAGATACGCAGTATTTT
CASSLNRGRYTDTQYF
>TRBJ2-7|TRBV11-2|.|TRBD1
TGTGCCAGCAGCCGTACAGGGGGGACGGGATACGAGCAGTACTTC
CASSRTGGTGYEQYF
>TRBJ2-1|TRBV9|.|TRBD2
TGTGCCAGCAGCGTAGTTGGGCTAGCGGGAGGATACAATGAGCAGTTCTTC
CASSVVGLAGGYNEQFF
>TRBJ2-7|TRBV29-1|.|TRBD2
TGCAGCGTTGAAGGAGCGGGAGGTTACGAGCAGTACTTC
CSVEGAGGYEQYF
>TRBJ1-1|TRBV28|.|.
TGTGCCAGCAGTTACAACAGAGATTCTTCTGATGAAGCTTTCTTT
CASSYNRDSSDEAFF
>TRBJ1-1|TRBV7-9|.|TRBD1
TGTGCCAGTGCGTGGGGAAACAGGGGCGGGACTGAAGCTTTCTTT
CASAWGNRGGTEAFF
>TRBJ1-5|TRBV10-3|.|.
TGTGCCATCAGTGAGTCTGGAGGGATTACCGTTCAGCCCCAGCATTTT
CAISESGGITVQPQHF
>TRBJ2-3|TRBV5-4|once|.
TGTGCCAGCAGCTTGGTCGGGGGAGATACGCAGTATTTT
CASSLVGGDTQYF
>TRBJ1-4|TRBV19|.|.
TGTGCCAGTATTGACAGAGCAACTAATGAAAAACTGTTTTTT
CASIDRATNEKLFF
>TRBJ2-5|TRBV11-3|.|.
TGTGCCAGTCAGGGAAATGTAGGAGAGACCCAGTACTTC
CASQGNVGETQYF
>TRBJ1-1|TRBV12-3/TRBV12-4|once|.
TGTGCCAGCAGTTTAGGGAGCGGGGTGGTACCTTTCTTT
CASSLGSGVVPFF
>TRBJ2-7|TRBV28|.|TRBD2
TGTGCCAGCAGTCAACCCGCGGGGGGCGGATACGAGCAGTACTTC
CASSQPAGGGYEQYF
>TRBJ2-1|TRBV7-7|.|TRBD2
TGTGCTAGCAGCTTAGGGCTAGCGGGAGTTGATGAGCAGTTCTTC
CASSLGLAGVDEQFF
>TRBJ2-7|TRBV27|once|.
TGTGCCAGCAGTTTATCATTCCTAAGACAGGAGCAGTACTTC
CASSLSFLRQEQYF
>TRBJ1-1|TRBV11-3|.|TRBD1
TGTGCCAGCAGCTTAGTCGGACAGGGTTCTTCAGCTTTCTTT
CASSLVGQGSSAFF
>TRBJ2-3|TRBV30|once|TRBD2
TGTGCCTGGACTCTCGGACTAGCGGGACACACAGATACGCAGTATTTT
CAWTLGLAGHTDTQYF
>TRBJ2-3|TRBV6-5|.|TRBD2
TGTGCCAGCAGTTACACTAGCGGGAGCGCAGATACGCAGTATTTT
CASSYTSGSADTQYF
>TRBJ1-1|TRBV18|.|.
TGTGCCAGCTCCCCAGCCACAGTAGGGGCTGAAGCTTTCTTT
CASSPATVGAEAFF
>TRBJ2-5|TRBV7-9|.|.
TGTGCCAGCAGCTTAGTGGCAGGGCGAGCAGAGACCCAGTACTTC
CASSLVAGRAETQYF
>TRBJ1-3|TRBV28|few|TRBD1
TGTGCCAGCAGTTCCAGAGACAGGGGTAAACTCTCTGGAAACACCATATATTTT
CASSSRDRGKLSGNTIYF
>TRBJ2-1|TRBV5-1|.|TRBD1
TGCGCCAGCAGCTTGGAGGGGACAGGGGGCGCAGAGCAGTTCTTC
CASSLEGTGGAEQFF
>TRBJ2-7|TRBV20-1|.|TRBD2
TGCAGTGCTAGTACTTGGCTAGCGGTCACCCCGGACTACGAGCAGTACTTC
CSASTWLAVTPDYEQYF
>TRBJ1-2|TRBV5-1|.|TRBD1
TGCGCCAGCAGCCCAGGGGGCCGCTATGGCTACACCTTC
CASSPGGRYGYTF
>TRBJ2-3|TRBV5-4|.|.
TGTGCCAGCAGCGAAGTGGGGCTCTATACGCAGTATTTT
CASSEVGLYTQYF
>TRBJ2-5|TRBV11-2|few|.
TGTGCCAGCAGCTTATCGGCGGGGTTCATACAAGAGACCCAGTACTTC
CASSLSAGFIQETQYF
>TRBJ2-1|TRBV14|.|.
TGTGCCAGCAGCCAAGGGTTTAGCTCCTACAATGAGCAGTTCTTC
CASSQGFSSYNEQFF
>TRBJ2-7|TRBV4-3|.|.
TGCGCCAGCAGCCAAGATACAGCCTACGAGCAGTACTTC
CASSQDTAYEQYF
>TRBJ2-7|TRBV9|.|.
TGTGCCAGCAGCCCGTCCCTTGCGGATCCCTACGAGCAGTACTTC
CASSPSLADPYEQYF
>TRBJ1-2|TRBV28|.|.
TGTGCCAGCAGTTTCTCCTCTTACAGAGCTAACTATGGCTACACCTTC
CASSFSSYRANYGYTF
>TRBJ1-3|TRBV19|.|TRBD1
TGTGCCAGTCACATCAGGGGGCGCACTGGAAACACCATATATTTT
CASHIRGRTGNTIYF
>TRBJ2-1|TRBV7-9|.|TRBD2
TGTGCCAGCAGCTTAATTGGGACTAGCGGATACAATGAGCAGTTCTTC
CASSLIGTSGYNEQFF
>TRBJ1-1|TRBV29-1|.|.
TGCAGCGTTGACCACAGGGAGAACACTGAAGCTTTCTTT
CSVDHRENTEAFF
>TRBJ2-1|TRBV7-3|.|TRBD2
TGTGCCAGCAGCAGACTAGCGGGAGAGGTTGATGAGCAGTTCTTC
CASSRLAGEVDEQFF
>TRBJ1-1|TRBV29-1|.|.
TGCAGCGTTGAACCGACAGGGAACACTGAAGCTTTCTTT
CSVEPTGNTEAFF
>TRBJ2-2|TRBV19|once|.
TGTGCCAATAGGGGACTCCCAAGGTTAGCCGGGGAGCTGTTTTTT
CANRGLPRLAGELFF
>TRBJ2-1|TRBV25-1|.|.
TGTGCCAGCAGTGAATGGTGGGAGATGGGCAATGAGCAGTTCTTC
CASSEWWEMGNEQFF
>TRBJ2-1|TRBV27|.|TRBD2
TGTGCCAGCAGTGCAACCGGACTAGCGGGAGCCCGAGCCTACAATGAGCAGTTCTTC
CASSATGLAGARAYNEQFF
>TRBJ2-7|TRBV13|.|.
TGTGCCAGCAGCCCCGGACTGGCGACCTACGAGCAGTACTTC
CASSPGLATYEQYF
>TRBJ2-3|TRBV7-6|.|.
TGTGCCAGCAGCTTAGGGGCGCCTAGCACAGATACGCAGTATTTT
CASSLGAPSTDTQYF
>TRBJ2-2|TRBV30|.|.
TGTGCCTGGACAGGGTACACCGGGGAGCTGTTTTTT
CAWTGYTGELFF
>TRBJ1-3|TRBV19|.|.
TGTGCCACTTATAACACCGGGACGGGGGATCGCACCATATATTTT
CATYNTGTGDRTIYF
>TRBJ2-5|TRBV24-1|once|.
TGTGCCACCAGTGACCGGTCGACTAGTCCACGGGAGACCCAGTACTTC
CATSDRSTSPRETQYF
>TRBJ1-2|TRBV30|.|.
TGTGCCTGGAGGTCTGGGGGACACGAGGGGCGTCTTAACTATGGCTACACCTTC
CAWRSGGHEGRLNYGYTF
>TRBJ2-7|TRBV29-1|.|.
TGCAGCGCCATGACAAGGCTGACCTACGAGCAGTACTTC
CSAMTRLTYEQYF
>TRBJ2-7|TRBV28|.|TRBD1
TGTGCCAGCAGACCGACAGGGAAATTAACCTACGAGCAGTACTTC
CASRPTGKLTYEQYF
>TRBJ1-2|TRBV5-1|.|TRBD1
TGCGCCAGCAGCACCGGAACAGGGGGCGGTGGCTACACCTTC
CASSTGTGGGGYTF